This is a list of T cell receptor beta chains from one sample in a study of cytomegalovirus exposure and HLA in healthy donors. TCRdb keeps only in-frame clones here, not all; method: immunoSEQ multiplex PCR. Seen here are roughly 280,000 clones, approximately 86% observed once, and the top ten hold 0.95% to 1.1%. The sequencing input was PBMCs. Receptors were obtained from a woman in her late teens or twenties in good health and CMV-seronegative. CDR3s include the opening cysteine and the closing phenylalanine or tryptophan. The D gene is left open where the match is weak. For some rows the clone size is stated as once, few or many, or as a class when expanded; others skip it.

CDR3aa: CASSLRGETQYF
CDR3nt: TGTGCCAGCAGCCTTAGGGGGGAGACCCAGTACTTC
len: 12
v_gene: TRBV9
abundance: NA
j_gene: TRBJ2-5
d_gene: NA

CDR3aa: CASSQERAGGYNEQFF
CDR3nt: TGTGCCAGCAGCCAAGAGCGAGCGGGGGGCTACAATGAGCAGTTCTTC
len: 16
v_gene: TRBV14
abundance: NA
j_gene: TRBJ2-1
d_gene: TRBD2

CDR3aa: CASTGDNEQFF
CDR3nt: TGCGCCAGCACGGGGGACAATGAGCAGTTCTTC
len: 11
v_gene: TRBV10-2
abundance: NA
j_gene: TRBJ2-1
d_gene: NA

CDR3aa: CASSVEGLAGDNEQFF
CDR3nt: TGTGCCAGCAGCGTAGAGGGACTAGCGGGGGACAATGAGCAGTTCTTC
len: 16
v_gene: TRBV9
abundance: NA
j_gene: TRBJ2-1
d_gene: TRBD2

CDR3aa: CASSLPGTVKGKTQYF
CDR3nt: TGTGCCAGCAGCTTACCCGGGACAGTCAAAGGAAAGACCCAGTACTTC
len: 16
v_gene: TRBV11-2
abundance: NA
j_gene: TRBJ2-5
d_gene: TRBD1

CDR3aa: CASSQGGRGDEKLFF
CDR3nt: TGTGCCAGCAGCCAGGGCGGGAGAGGCGATGAAAAACTGTTTTTT
len: 15
v_gene: TRBV11-1
abundance: NA
j_gene: TRBJ1-4
d_gene: NA

CDR3aa: CASLPGGADYGYTF
CDR3nt: TGCGCCAGTCTGCCAGGGGGCGCTGACTATGGCTACACCTTC
len: 14
v_gene: TRBV23-1
abundance: NA
j_gene: TRBJ1-2
d_gene: TRBD1

CDR3aa: CASSPIVGASTDTQYF
CDR3nt: TGTGCCAGCAGCCCAATCGTGGGGGCCTCCACAGATACGCAGTATTTT
len: 16
v_gene: TRBV11-2
abundance: NA
j_gene: TRBJ2-3
d_gene: NA

CDR3aa: CASSPTSGGDYNEQFF
CDR3nt: TGTGCCAGCAGCCCTACTAGCGGGGGGGACTACAATGAGCAGTTCTTC
len: 16
v_gene: TRBV6-4
abundance: few
j_gene: TRBJ2-1
d_gene: TRBD2

CDR3aa: CASSLGTPAPTDTQYF
CDR3nt: TGCGCCAGCAGCTTGGGGACACCGGCACCCACAGATACGCAGTATTTT
len: 16
v_gene: TRBV5-1
abundance: NA
j_gene: TRBJ2-3
d_gene: NA

CDR3aa: CSVVRSQGQPQHF
CDR3nt: TGCAGCGTTGTACGGTCCCAGGGTCAGCCCCAGCATTTT
len: 13
v_gene: TRBV29-1
abundance: NA
j_gene: TRBJ1-5
d_gene: NA

CDR3aa: CASSPQAEGSYGYTF
CDR3nt: TGTGCCAGCTCACCACAGGCGGAAGGGAGTTATGGCTACACCTTC
len: 15
v_gene: TRBV18
abundance: NA
j_gene: TRBJ1-2
d_gene: NA

CDR3aa: CAWSPQGAGNQPQHF
CDR3nt: TGTGCCTGGAGCCCACAGGGGGCCGGCAATCAGCCCCAGCATTTT
len: 15
v_gene: TRBV30
abundance: NA
j_gene: TRBJ1-5
d_gene: TRBD1

CDR3aa: CASSAVYEQYF
CDR3nt: TGTGCCAGCAGTGCGGTCTACGAGCAGTACTTC
len: 11
v_gene: TRBV28
abundance: NA
j_gene: TRBJ2-7
d_gene: NA

CDR3aa: CASSQPGLAGGPGTDTQYF
CDR3nt: TGCGCCAGCAGCCAACCGGGACTAGCGGGAGGGCCGGGCACAGATACGCAGTATTTT
len: 19
v_gene: TRBV4-1
abundance: NA
j_gene: TRBJ2-3
d_gene: TRBD2

CDR3aa: CASSTSFNTDTQYF
CDR3nt: TGTGCCAGCAGCACGAGCTTCAACACAGATACGCAGTATTTT
len: 14
v_gene: TRBV7-2
abundance: once
j_gene: TRBJ2-3
d_gene: NA

CDR3aa: CASSPAGGPLNYNEQFF
CDR3nt: TGTGCCAGCTCACCCGCGGGGGGCCCCCTTAATTACAATGAGCAGTTCTTC
len: 17
v_gene: TRBV18
abundance: NA
j_gene: TRBJ2-1
d_gene: TRBD2

CDR3aa: CASSPEGQGAYEQYF
CDR3nt: TGTGCCAGCTCTCCTGAGGGACAGGGAGCCTACGAGCAGTACTTC
len: 15
v_gene: TRBV27
abundance: NA
j_gene: TRBJ2-7
d_gene: TRBD1

CDR3aa: CASSYRQGMNTEAFF
CDR3nt: TGTGCCAGCAGTTACCGACAGGGAATGAACACTGAAGCTTTCTTT
len: 15
v_gene: TRBV6-5
abundance: NA
j_gene: TRBJ1-1
d_gene: TRBD1

CDR3aa: CASRFDRWGNQPQHF
CDR3nt: TGTGCCAGCAGATTTGACAGGTGGGGTAATCAGCCCCAGCATTTT
len: 15
v_gene: TRBV6-5
abundance: NA
j_gene: TRBJ1-5
d_gene: NA

CDR3aa: CASSPRQGRMNTEAFF
CDR3nt: TGTGCCAGCTCACCTAGACAGGGTCGGATGAACACTGAAGCTTTCTTT
len: 16
v_gene: TRBV18
abundance: NA
j_gene: TRBJ1-1
d_gene: TRBD1

CDR3aa: CASSKNREGGKLFF
CDR3nt: TGTGCCAGCAGCAAAAATAGGGAGGGCGGAAAACTGTTTTTT
len: 14
v_gene: TRBV21-1
abundance: NA
j_gene: TRBJ1-4
d_gene: NA

CDR3aa: CASSFWDRNTEAFF
CDR3nt: TGTGCCAGCAGTTTCTGGGACAGGAACACTGAAGCTTTCTTT
len: 14
v_gene: TRBV27
abundance: NA
j_gene: TRBJ1-1
d_gene: TRBD1

CDR3aa: CASSYESTSSYNEQFF
CDR3nt: TGTGCCAGCAGCTACGAAAGCACTTCCTCCTACAATGAGCAGTTCTTC
len: 16
v_gene: TRBV6-5
abundance: NA
j_gene: TRBJ2-1
d_gene: NA

CDR3aa: CASSYGMGHRTDTQYF
CDR3nt: TGTGCCAGCAGTTACGGGATGGGACATCGCACAGATACGCAGTATTTT
len: 16
v_gene: TRBV6-5
abundance: NA
j_gene: TRBJ2-3
d_gene: NA

CDR3aa: CASSLGQPNEKLFF
CDR3nt: TGCGCCAGCAGCTTGGGACAGCCTAATGAAAAACTGTTTTTT
len: 14
v_gene: TRBV5-1
abundance: few
j_gene: TRBJ1-4
d_gene: NA

CDR3aa: CASSPVVASAGNSVTDTQYF
CDR3nt: TGTGCCAGCTCACCCGTAGTGGCATCCGCAGGGAATTCTGTCACAGATACGCAGTATTTT
len: 20
v_gene: TRBV18
abundance: NA
j_gene: TRBJ2-3
d_gene: NA

CDR3aa: CASSRSGTYEQYF
CDR3nt: TGTGCCAGCAGCCGCAGCGGGACCTACGAGCAGTACTTC
len: 13
v_gene: TRBV13
abundance: NA
j_gene: TRBJ2-7
d_gene: TRBD2

CDR3aa: CASSLAGTSRNYGYTF
CDR3nt: TGTGCCAGCAGCTTAGCCGGGACATCGAGGAACTATGGCTACACCTTC
len: 16
v_gene: TRBV5-6
abundance: once
j_gene: TRBJ1-2
d_gene: NA

CDR3aa: CASSPTGTTSYEQYF
CDR3nt: TGCGCCAGCAGCCCGACCGGGACTACTTCCTACGAGCAGTACTTC
len: 15
v_gene: TRBV4-1
abundance: NA
j_gene: TRBJ2-7
d_gene: TRBD2

CDR3aa: CASPRREGTGELFF
CDR3nt: TGTGCCTCTCCGCGGCGGGAGGGCACCGGGGAGCTGTTTTTT
len: 14
v_gene: TRBV30
abundance: NA
j_gene: TRBJ2-2
d_gene: TRBD2

CDR3aa: CASSVPNNSPLHF
CDR3nt: TGTGCCAGCAGTGTCCCAAATAATTCACCCCTCCACTTT
len: 13
v_gene: TRBV5-8
abundance: NA
j_gene: TRBJ1-6
d_gene: NA

CDR3aa: CASMGVSGVRKQYF
CDR3nt: TGTGCCAGCATGGGGGTTAGCGGGGTCCGCAAGCAGTACTTC
len: 14
v_gene: TRBV2
abundance: few
j_gene: TRBJ2-7
d_gene: TRBD2

CDR3aa: CASASIGGADEKLFF
CDR3nt: TGTGCCAGCGCCAGTATTGGGGGCGCTGATGAAAAACTGTTTTTT
len: 15
v_gene: TRBV28
abundance: NA
j_gene: TRBJ1-4
d_gene: NA

CDR3aa: CASSLEPTFNYGYTF
CDR3nt: TGTGCCAGCAGCTTAGAACCCACTTTTAACTATGGCTACACCTTC
len: 15
v_gene: TRBV11-2
abundance: NA
j_gene: TRBJ1-2
d_gene: NA

CDR3aa: CASSSRQGRYEQYF
CDR3nt: TGTGCCAGCAGCTCTCGACAGGGAAGGTACGAGCAGTACTTC
len: 14
v_gene: TRBV27
abundance: NA
j_gene: TRBJ2-7
d_gene: TRBD1

CDR3aa: CSARGDEQYF
CDR3nt: TGCAGTGCTAGGGGCGACGAGCAGTACTTC
len: 10
v_gene: TRBV20-1
abundance: NA
j_gene: TRBJ2-7
d_gene: NA